This entry describes one TCR beta chain. Antigen: not known. Treatment given: about 20 received Ad26.COV2.S at low or high dose, single or two shots; several received placebo; per-sample allocation not given. The investigators took samples on day 63 after the first vaccine or placebo injection. The table came from immunoSEQ multiplex PCR; TCRdb's copy has only in-frame clones and leaves some out. Of hundreds of thousands of clones listed, 89% are singletons. This entry belongs to a study of Ad26.COV2.S vaccination and SARS-CoV-2 variants. Study conclusions and caveats: Similar non-spike TCR breadth was observed in recipients of vaccine and of placebo.

Per the germline V gene, CDR1 is LNHNV and CDR2 is YYDKDF (reference sequence). The length of the CDR3 is 12 residues. Trimming shortened V by 0 bases and J by 6 bases, and 6 bases separated the two germline ends. The source material was peripheral blood, sampled in a trial of Ad26.COV2.S vaccine versus placebo. The rearrangement links TRBV15 to TRBJ2-7; D ambiguous. The clonotype comes from a person aged 18-65 years who received the Ad26.COV2.S COVID-19 vaccine or a placebo. The CDR3 DNA reads as TGTGCCACCAGCAGAGAGTTAAGCGAGCAGTACTTC. This codes for CATSRELSEQYF.